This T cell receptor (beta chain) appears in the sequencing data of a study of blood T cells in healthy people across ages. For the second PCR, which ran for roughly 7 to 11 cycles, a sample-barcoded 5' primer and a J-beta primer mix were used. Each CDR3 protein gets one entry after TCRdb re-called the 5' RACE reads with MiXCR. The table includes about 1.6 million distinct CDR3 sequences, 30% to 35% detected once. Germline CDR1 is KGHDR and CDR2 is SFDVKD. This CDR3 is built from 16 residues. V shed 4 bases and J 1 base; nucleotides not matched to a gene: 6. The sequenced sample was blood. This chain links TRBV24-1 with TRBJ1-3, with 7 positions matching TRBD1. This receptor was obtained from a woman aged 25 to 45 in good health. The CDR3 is CATSDGDRGSGNTIYF. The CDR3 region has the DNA TGTGCCACCAGTGACGGGGACAGAGGGTCTGGAAACACCATATATTTT.